This entry lists 6 T cell receptor beta chains sequenced from one sample in a study of cytomegalovirus exposure and HLA in healthy donors. The PCR made use of 60 Vbeta and 13 Jbeta primers. Assay: immunoSEQ multiplex PCR; the TCRdb copy retains only in-frame clones and omits some. The table lists some 190,000 clones, around 84% of them singletons. The sample was PBMCs. These receptors originate from a boy between 2 and 10 years old in good health and CMV-seronegative.

This chain uses TRBV11-3 with TRBJ2-5, with 10 bases identical to TRBD2. Trimming took 5 bases from V and 2 from J; bases not matched to a gene: 8. The CDR3 contains 16 residues. Germline V lookup: CDR1 SGHNT, CDR2 YENEEA. The CDR3, as DNA: TGTGCCAGCAGCCCTGGGACTAGCGTCGGGCAAGAGACCCAGTACTTC. It is translated as CASSPGTSVGQETQYF. Together with reference TRBV11-3 and TRBJ2-5, the CDR3 gives the full variable domain: EAGVVQSPRYKIIEKKQPVAFWCNPISGHNTLYWYLQNLGQGPELLIRYENEEAVDDSQLPKDRFSAERLKGVDSTLKIQPAELGDSAVYLCASSPGTSVGQETQYFGPGTRLLVL.

The V call is TRBV6-1, the J call TRBJ2-1, with 8 bases fitting TRBD1. This CDR3 has 14 amino acids. In germline, CDR1 is MNHNS, CDR2 SASEGT. Germline trimming cut 4 bases from V and 6 bases from J; bases unmatched to any gene: 5. CDR3 region: CASSALQGGNEQFF. The CDR3 nucleotides read TGTGCCAGCAGTGCTCTACAGGGGGGCAATGAGCAGTTCTTC.

The rearrangement joins TRBV5-4 to TRBJ1-2; 10 nucleotides align to TRBD1. From germline, CDR1 is SGHNT and CDR2 YYREEE (reference sequence). The CDR3 covers 18 residues. V gave up 4 bases and J gave up 2 bases; unmatched junction bases: 14. The CDR3 loop is CASSRTTGGAPTNYGYTF. The DNA of the CDR3 is TGTGCCAGCAGCCGCACGACAGGGGGCGCCCCGACCAACTATGGCTACACCTTC.

The CDR3 is CASSPDSRGNTIYF. CDR3 bases: TGTGCCAGCTCACCGGACTCTCGGGGAAACACCATATATTTT. The chain recombines TRBV18 with TRBJ1-3; no definite D call. Trimming removed 3 bases from V and 4 bases from J, with 10 bases in between. The germline V gene encodes CDR1 KGHSH and CDR2 LQKENI. The CDR3 has 14 residues.

This chain joins TRBV6-6 and TRBJ2-1; 7 bases are a match to TRBD2. Trimming removed 7 bases from V and 8 bases from J; junction bases left unmatched: 17. The CDR3 is made up of 16 amino acids. Germline loops: CDR1 MNHNY, CDR2 SVGAGI (reference sequence). CDR3 in amino acids: CASIEGLAVFGHEQFF. The CDR3 nucleotides are TGTGCCAGCATCGAGGGGCTAGCGGTTTTCGGTCATGAGCAGTTCTTC.

This rearrangement joins TRBV28 to TRBJ2-7, with D unresolved. V dropped 0 bases and J dropped 2 bases, with 8 bases sitting between them. The CDR3 length is 14 residues. Germline assignment: CDR1 MDHEN and CDR2 SYDVKM. The CDR3 region has the DNA TGTGCCAGCAGTTTATGGCTCGAGCCCTACGAGCAGTACTTC. Its translation: CASSLWLEPYEQYF.